The 27 T cell receptor beta chains reported below all come from one sample, sequenced in a study of T cell changes during pregnancy in multiple sclerosis. Here immunoSEQ multiplex PCR was the method, and the copy in TCRdb shows in-frame clones only, minus some. This sample has under 70,000 clones, with 91% found just once. The sequences come from CD4+ T cells from peripheral blood mononuclear cells, collected in the first trimester of pregnancy. The source is a female donor with multiple sclerosis, enrolled in a pregnancy study.

The chain is built from TRBV5-4 and TRBJ1-1; 7 nucleotides line up with TRBD1. This CDR3 has 13 residues. V shed 4 bases, J shed 4 bases, and the junction held 4 bases outside the gene matches. The germline CDR1 and CDR2 sequences are SGHNT and YYREEE (reference sequence). The CDR3 nucleotides are TGTGCCAGCAGCCCCCGGGACAGCACTGAAGCTTTCTTT. Amino acid sequence: CASSPRDSTEAFF.

The chain joins TRBV29-1 to TRBJ2-7, with D perhaps TRBD2 (5 bases). The CDR3 loop spans 12 amino acids. The germline gives CDR1 SQVTM, CDR2 ANQGSEA. Trimming pared 3 bases from V and 3 bases from J, leaving 9 bases between. CDR3 coding DNA: TGCAGCGTTGAGGTCGGGAACTACGAGCAGTACTTC. Its translation: CSVEVGNYEQYF.

The chain links TRBV5-6 to TRBJ2-5; D is undetermined. V gave up 4 bases and J gave up 5 bases, with 6 bases separating them. The germline V gene encodes CDR1 SGHDT and CDR2 YYEEEE. CDR3 size: 11 residues. The CDR3 sequence: CASSKAETQYF. The CDR3 nucleotides are TGTGCCAGCAGCAAAGCGGAGACCCAGTACTTC.

The chain is built from TRBV19 and TRBJ2-7; 9 nucleotides match TRBD1. CDR1 and CDR2 from the germline V gene are LNHDA and SQIVND (reference sequence). Trimming took 6 bases from V and 2 from J; bases not matched to a gene: 11. CDR3 length: 16 residues. The CDR3 protein is CASSPEVGTGTYEQYF. CDR3 in DNA: TGTGCCAGTAGCCCCGAGGTGGGGACAGGGACCTACGAGCAGTACTTC. Drawing the rest from reference TRBV19 and TRBJ2-7, the complete variable domain is DGGITQSPKYLFRKEGQNVTLSCEQNLNHDAMYWYRQDPGQGLRLIYYSQIVNDFQKGDIAEGYSVSREKKESFPLTVTSAQKNPTAFYLCASSPEVGTGTYEQYFGPGTRLTVT.

The rearrangement joins TRBV9 to TRBJ1-5; TRBD1 matches at 9 bases. With 4 bases clipped from V and 1 base from J, the junction kept 6 bases outside the gene matches. This CDR3 contains 16 residues. Germline lookup yields CDR1 SGDLS and CDR2 YYNGEE. The CDR3 protein is CASSPGTGKSNQPQHF. The CDR3 nucleotides are TGTGCCAGCAGCCCCGGGACAGGGAAAAGCAATCAGCCCCAGCATTTT. The full variable domain, rest sourced from reference TRBV9 and TRBJ1-5, is DSGVTQTPKHLITATGQRVTLRCSPRSGDLSVYWYQQSLDQGLQFLIQYYNGEERAKGNILERFSAQQFPDLHSELNLSSLELGDSALYFCASSPGTGKSNQPQHFGDGTRLSIL.

The chain couples TRBV29-1 to TRBJ1-1, with a tentative D call TRBD1 (6 bases). From germline, CDR1 is SQVTM and CDR2 ANQGSEA. Trimming removed 5 bases at V and 5 bases at J, with 24 bases between. This CDR3 is built from 16 residues. The CDR3 protein is CSVSPLFPTGGTEAFF. The CDR3 DNA reads as TGCAGCGTTTCTCCCCTTTTTCCGACAGGTGGAACTGAAGCTTTCTTT. The full variable domain, with the rest looked up from reference TRBV29-1 and TRBJ1-1, is SAVISQKPSRDICQRGTSLTIQCQVDSQVTMMFWYRQQPGQSLTLIATANQGSEATYESGFVIDKFPISRPNLTFSTLTVSNMSPEDSSIYLCSVSPLFPTGGTEAFFGQGTRLTVV.

This chain links TRBV15 with TRBJ2-5; possibly TRBD2 for D (5 bases). Trimming removed 3 bases from V and 5 bases from J, with 13 bases in between. The germline gives CDR1 LNHNV, CDR2 YYDKDF (reference sequence). The length of the CDR3 is 14 residues. The CDR3 DNA is TGTGCCACCAGCAGTCTCAAAGGGAGCGAGACCCAGTACTTC. This sequence encodes CATSSLKGSETQYF.

This rearrangement joins TRBV19 to TRBJ2-7, with D unclear. Germline V gene data show CDR1 as LNHDA and CDR2 as SQIVND (reference sequence). The ends were cut back, 4 bases at V and 5 bases at J, with 12 bases in the middle. The CDR3 totals 13 residues. The CDR3 sequence is CASSTTKLHEQYF. In DNA, the CDR3 is TGTGCCAGTAGTACCACCAAGCTACACGAGCAGTACTTC.

Comment on this clone: Other nucleotide sequences in the sample specify the same CDR3. The chain combines TRBV18 with TRBJ1-2; 7 positions match TRBD1. Unmatched junction bases numbered 2, after V lost 1 base and J lost 6 bases. Germline loops: CDR1 KGHSH, CDR2 LQKENI. This CDR3 region has 13 residues. CDR3 protein: CASSPRQGDGYTF. DNA of the CDR3: TGTGCCAGCTCACCACGGCAGGGGGATGGCTACACCTTC.

The chain has TRBV2 and TRBJ1-2; the D is unclear. The ends were cut back, 7 bases at V and 1 base at J, with 10 bases in the middle. The CDR3 extends over 13 amino acids. Germline-derived CDR1 and CDR2 are SNHLY and FYNNEI. CDR3 in DNA: TGTGCCAGCACGAAGGAGGATAACTATGGCTACACCTTC. Translating gives CASTKEDNYGYTF.

This sequence joins TRBV4-3 and TRBJ1-6; D gene unclear. V lost 0 bases, J lost 9 bases, and 6 bases lay in between. Per germline, CDR1 LGHNA and CDR2 YSLEER. CDR3 length equals 13 residues. The DNA of the CDR3 is TGCGCCAGCAGCCAAGATTGGAGTTCACCCCTCCACTTT. This translates into CASSQDWSSPLHF.

This chain links TRBV15 with TRBJ1-1; 7 nucleotides agree with TRBD1. Germline CDR1 reads LNHNV; CDR2 reads YYDKDF (reference sequence). The V and J ends lost 1 base and 0 bases, in that order; junction bases with no gene match: 5. The CDR3 contains 16 residues. CDR3 sequence reads: CATSRGMGQLNTEAFF. The CDR3 region has the DNA TGTGCCACCAGCAGAGGAATGGGACAGCTGAACACTGAAGCTTTCTTT.

This clone was counted a single time. This chain joins TRBV19 and TRBJ1-1; no reliable D call. The germline gives CDR1 LNHDA, CDR2 SQIVND (reference sequence). The V end lost 5 bases, the J end lost 0 bases, and 10 bases lay between the germline ends. This CDR3 has 14 amino acids. The CDR3 reads CASSFTAVNTEAFF. For the CDR3, the DNA is TGTGCCAGTAGTTTTACAGCCGTGAACACTGAAGCTTTCTTT.

The chain has TRBV6-5 and TRBJ1-5; TRBD1 matches 7 bases. The CDR3 consists of 12 residues. V was pared by 5 bases and J by 11 bases, with 6 bases of the junction left unmatched. The germline V gene has CDR1 MNHEY and CDR2 SVGAGI. The CDR3 loop is CASSTPGQTQHF. The CDR3 DNA sequence: TGTGCCAGCAGTACACCGGGACAGACCCAGCATTTT.

This rearrangement joins TRBV27 to TRBJ1-5, with 7 bases matching TRBD1. This CDR3 region has 14 residues. The trim removed 0 bases at V and 6 bases at J, leaving 2 bases unmatched. Germline CDR1 and CDR2: MNHEY and SMNVEV (reference sequence). This CDR3 reads CASSLSTGRQPQHF. The CDR3 coding sequence is TGTGCCAGCAGTTTATCGACAGGGCGTCAGCCCCAGCATTTT.

The V call is TRBV5-5, the J call TRBJ1-1; D is undetermined. This CDR3 is built from 15 residues. Trimming stripped 0 bases from V and 0 bases from J, with 9 bases between. Germline CDR1 is SGHKS and CDR2 is YYEKEE (reference sequence). In nucleotides, the CDR3 is TGTGCCAGCAGCTTGGTCGGCAGGATGAACACTGAAGCTTTCTTT. Translation: CASSLVGRMNTEAFF. Full variable domain (rest looked up from reference TRBV5-5 and TRBJ1-1): DAGVTQSPTHLIKTRGQQVTLRCSPISGHKSVSWYQQVLGQGPQFIFQYYEKEERGRGNFPDRFSARQFPNYSSELNVNALLLGDSALYLCASSLVGRMNTEAFFGQGTRLTVV.

The chain combines TRBV4-3 with TRBJ2-7, with D tentatively TRBD2 (6 bases). CDR1 LGHNA and CDR2 YSLEER come from the germline V gene. The CDR3 is 13 residues long. The germline V and J ends were trimmed by 0 bases and 3 bases, with 6 bases remaining between them. Here the CDR3 reads CASSQEGGYEQYF. Written as DNA, the CDR3 is TGCGCCAGCAGCCAAGAGGGAGGCTACGAGCAGTACTTC.

The V call is TRBV9, the J call TRBJ2-7; TRBD2 matches 9 bases. CDR1 and CDR2 (germline): SGDLS, YYNGEE. CDR3 length: 15 residues. Trimming took 2 bases from V and 2 from J; bases not matched to a gene: 5. CDR3 nucleotides: TGTGCCAGCAGCGTCTCAGCGGGGGGCGCCTACGAGCAGTACTTC. This sequence encodes CASSVSAGGAYEQYF.

The chain has TRBV7-6 and TRBJ1-5; D is unclear. The CDR3 length is 16 residues. Germline V gene sequence: CDR1 SGHVS, CDR2 FNYEAQ. Trimming took off 4 bases at V and 1 base at J, with 14 bases between the two ends. The CDR3 sequence is CASSYGLGRSNQPQHF. The CDR3 DNA reads as TGTGCCAGCAGCTACGGCCTGGGCAGAAGCAATCAGCCCCAGCATTTT.

The rearrangement uses TRBV18 and TRBJ1-1; 10 nucleotides align to TRBD1. CDR3 length: 15 amino acids. Trimming took 6 bases from V and 5 from J; bases not matched to a gene: 9. Per germline, CDR1 KGHSH and CDR2 LQKENI. The CDR3 loop is CASSQVGQGITEAFF. DNA for the CDR3: TGTGCCAGCTCCCAGGTGGGACAGGGGATTACTGAAGCTTTCTTT.

The V and J genes are TRBV7-2 and TRBJ1-1; D unresolved. CDR1 and CDR2 (germline): SGHTA, FQGNSA. The V end was cut by 4 bases, the J end by 11 bases, with 23 bases between. The CDR3 is made up of 15 amino acids. The CDR3 protein is CASSSSIKSSTAAFF. The CDR3 DNA reads as TGTGCCAGCAGCTCTAGCATTAAGTCATCCACCGCGGCTTTCTTT.

The chain employs TRBV7-8 and TRBJ1-5; 9 bases match TRBD1. V gave up 4 bases and J gave up 7 bases; unmatched junction bases: 5. CDR3 size: 14 residues. Germline V lookup: CDR1 SGHVS, CDR2 FQNEAQ. The CDR3 sequence: CASSWDREGQPQHF. CDR3 bases: TGTGCCAGCAGCTGGGACAGGGAGGGACAGCCCCAGCATTTT. The full variable domain, with the rest looked up from reference TRBV7-8 and TRBJ1-5, is GAGVSQSPRYKVAKRGQDVALRCDPISGHVSLFWYQQALGQGPEFLTYFQNEAQLDKSGLPSDRFFAERPEGSVSTLKIQRTQQEDSAVYLCASSWDREGQPQHFGDGTRLSIL.

This clone was picked up one time. This rearrangement joins TRBV7-2 to TRBJ2-7; 7 bases match TRBD1. Per the germline V gene, CDR1 is SGHTA and CDR2 is FQGNSA. Trimming at V came to 4 bases and at J to 3 bases, leaving 9 bases not matched to a gene. The CDR3 loop spans 15 amino acids. In DNA, the CDR3 is TGTGCCAGCAGCTCGACGAGGACAGGTATCTACGAGCAGTACTTC. Protein: CASSSTRTGIYEQYF.

There are many counts of this clone. The CDR3 coding sequence is TGTGCCAGCAGCTTAAACGCACTAGGAGAGACCCAGTACTTC. Amino acids: CASSLNALGETQYF. This rearrangement joins TRBV7-7 to TRBJ2-5; possible D gene TRBD2, 5 bases. CDR3 length: 14 amino acids. Germline V lookup: CDR1 SSHAT, CDR2 FNYEAQ (reference sequence). Trimming removed 2 bases from V and 4 bases from J, with 11 bases in between. Full variable domain (rest looked up from reference TRBV7-7 and TRBJ2-5): GAGVSQSPRYKVTKRGQDVTLRCDPISSHATLYWYQQALGQGPEFLTYFNYEAQPDKSGLPSDRFSAERPEGSISTLTIQRTEQRDSAMYRCASSLNALGETQYFGPGTRLLVL.

The chain couples TRBV19 to TRBJ1-2; D perhaps matches TRBD1 (5 bases). The germline V and J ends were trimmed by 3 bases and 2 bases, with 10 bases remaining between them. In germline, CDR1 is LNHDA, CDR2 SQIVND (reference sequence). The CDR3 has 14 residues. This CDR3 reads CASSISDKNYGYTF. The DNA for the CDR3 is TGTGCCAGTAGTATCTCGGACAAGAACTATGGCTACACCTTC.

V is TRBV19 and J is TRBJ1-6; D is possibly TRBD1 (6 bases). The germline gives CDR1 LNHDA, CDR2 SQIVND (reference sequence). V was shortened by 6 bases and J by 0 bases, with 12 bases between the two germline ends. CDR3 size: 16 residues. CDR3 region: CASRLQGSSYNSPLHF. In DNA form, the CDR3 reads TGTGCCAGTAGGTTACAGGGAAGCTCCTATAATTCACCCCTCCACTTT.

V usage is TRBV7-3 and J usage is TRBJ2-3; 12 bases match TRBD2. Trimming took 5 bases from V and 0 from J; bases not matched to a gene: 6. Germline values: CDR1 SGHTA, CDR2 FQGTGA. The CDR3 sequence is 17 residues long. CDR3 DNA: TGTGCCAGCAGCCCTCGGACTAGCGGGGTGAGCACAGATACGCAGTATTTT. Translating it yields CASSPRTSGVSTDTQYF.